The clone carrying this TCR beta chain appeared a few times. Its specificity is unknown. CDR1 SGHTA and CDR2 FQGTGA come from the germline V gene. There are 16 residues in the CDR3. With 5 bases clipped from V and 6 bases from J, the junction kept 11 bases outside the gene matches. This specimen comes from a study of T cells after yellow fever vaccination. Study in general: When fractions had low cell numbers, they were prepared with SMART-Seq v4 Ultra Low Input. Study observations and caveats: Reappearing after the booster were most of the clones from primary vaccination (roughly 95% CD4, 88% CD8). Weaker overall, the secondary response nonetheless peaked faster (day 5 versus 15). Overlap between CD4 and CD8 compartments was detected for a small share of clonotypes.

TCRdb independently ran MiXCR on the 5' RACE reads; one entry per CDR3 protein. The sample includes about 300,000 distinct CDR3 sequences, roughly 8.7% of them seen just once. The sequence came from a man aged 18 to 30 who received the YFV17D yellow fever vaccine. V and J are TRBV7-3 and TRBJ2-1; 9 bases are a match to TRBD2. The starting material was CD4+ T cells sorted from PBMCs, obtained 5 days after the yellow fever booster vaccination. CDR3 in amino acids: CASSQRSGGGVNEQFF. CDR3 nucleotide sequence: TGTGCCAGCAGCCAACGTAGCGGGGGCGGTGTCAATGAGCAGTTCTTC.